The 28 T cell receptor beta chains given below trace back to one sample, sequenced in a study of blood T cell repertoires in COVID-19. TCRdb keeps only in-frame clones here, not all; method: immunoSEQ multiplex PCR. The sample shows about 170,000 clones, just under 85% of them seen only once. Sequencing input: peripheral blood. Source of these receptors: an elderly woman with COVID-19, enrolled during active disease.

This chain joins TRBV5-1 and TRBJ2-2; D is perhaps TRBD2 (6 bases). Trimming left V 1 base short and J 5 bases short, with 15 bases between. This CDR3 region has 16 residues. Germline CDR1 SGHRS, CDR2 YFSETQ. The CDR3 loop is CASSLRAGSGTGELFF. CDR3 in DNA: TGCGCCAGCAGCTTGAGGGCCGGGAGTGGAACCGGGGAGCTGTTTTTT.

The chain combines TRBV5-8 with TRBJ2-7; D gene unclear. CDR1 is SGHTS and CDR2 is YDEGEE in the germline V gene. This CDR3 is 13 amino acids long. V lost 5 bases, J lost 6 bases, and 15 bases lay in between. In DNA form, the CDR3 reads TGTGCCAGCAGTCTGATACCTAGAGGCGAGCAGTACTTC. Residues: CASSLIPRGEQYF.

V is TRBV18 and J is TRBJ2-7; tentatively, D is TRBD2 (6 bases). The CDR3 consists of 15 residues. CDR1 is KGHSH and CDR2 is LQKENI in the germline V gene. Between the trimmed V and J ends, which lost 6 bases and 0 bases, there was a span of 15 bases. CDR3 sequence (DNA): TGTGCCAGCTCGGTTGCGCGGGGATTCTCCTACGAGCAGTACTTC. Its protein is CASSVARGFSYEQYF.

The genes are TRBV9 and TRBJ2-3, with a weak D call TRBD2 (5 bases). The CDR3 length is 14 residues. CDR1 and CDR2 from the germline V gene are SGDLS and YYNGEE. Between the trimmed V and J ends, which lost 4 bases and 6 bases, there was a span of 15 bases. Here the CDR3 DNA reads TGTGCCAGCAGCACCCGGACTCTCGGGGATACGCAGTATTTT. It yields the protein CASSTRTLGDTQYF.

V is TRBV28 and J is TRBJ1-5; D may be TRBD1 (6 bases). The CDR3 loop spans 12 amino acids. The germline CDR1 and CDR2 sequences are MDHEN and SYDVKM. The V and J ends lost 8 bases and 7 bases respectively, with 12 bases between them. The CDR3 sequence: CASGTGNQPQHF. CDR3 sequence (DNA): TGTGCCAGCGGTACAGGGAACCAGCCCCAGCATTTT.

This rearrangement joins TRBV7-2 to TRBJ2-2; D is uncertain. V lost 3 bases, J lost 4 bases, and 6 bases lay in between. Germline V gene data show CDR1 as SGHTA and CDR2 as FQGNSA. The CDR3 covers 13 residues. The CDR3, as DNA: TGTGCCAGCAGCTTCTGGAGCACCGGGGAGCTGTTTTTT. Translation: CASSFWSTGELFF.

The rearrangement joins TRBV28 to TRBJ2-5; 14 bases are shared with TRBD2. The CDR3 is 16 amino acids. Trimming took 2 bases from V and 5 from J; bases not matched to a gene: 4. In germline, CDR1 is MDHEN, CDR2 SYDVKM. CDR3 nucleotide sequence: TGTGCCAGCAGTTTAGGGGGACTAGCGGGAGTGGAGACCCAGTACTTC. It specifies CASSLGGLAGVETQYF.

The chain employs TRBV5-1 and TRBJ1-1; D gene ambiguous. The CDR3 runs 13 residues. Germline-derived CDR1 and CDR2 are SGHRS and YFSETQ. V shed 6 bases and J shed 1 base, with 10 bases lying between them. For the CDR3, the DNA is TGCGCCAGCATGAGAAATCCGAACACTGAAGCTTTCTTT. Translating gives CASMRNPNTEAFF.

This clone was detected once. V usage is TRBV28 and J usage is TRBJ2-3, with 9 nucleotides matching TRBD2. The trim removed 1 base at V and 9 bases at J, leaving 5 bases unmatched. The CDR3 is made up of 14 amino acids. Germline CDR1 and CDR2: MDHEN and SYDVKM. CDR3 region: CASSLSLAGRTQYF. The CDR3, as DNA: TGTGCCAGCAGTTTATCCCTAGCGGGAAGGACGCAGTATTTT.

The chain employs TRBV7-3 and TRBJ2-3; 9 bases match TRBD2. The CDR3 is 15 residues long. V lost 5 bases, J lost 6 bases, and 9 bases stayed unmatched. Germline CDR1 and CDR2: SGHTA and FQGTGA. CDR3 coding DNA: TGTGCCAGCAGCCCGATGGTAGCGGGAGCGGATACGCAGTATTTT. Translating gives CASSPMVAGADTQYF. Variable domain in full (rest from reference TRBV7-3 and TRBJ2-3): GAGVSQTPSNKVTEKGKYVELRCDPISGHTALYWYRQSLGQGPEFLIYFQGTGAADDSGLPNDRFFAVRPEGSVSTLKIQRTERGDSAVYLCASSPMVAGADTQYFGPGTRLTVL.

The chain combines TRBV18 with TRBJ1-5; 7 nucleotides match TRBD1. The germline V gene encodes CDR1 KGHSH and CDR2 LQKENI. V was clipped by 3 bases and J by 4 bases; unmatched bases: 3. This CDR3 has 14 residues. The CDR3 loop reads CASSPGTDNQPQHF. The DNA of the CDR3 is TGTGCCAGCTCACCGGGGACAGATAATCAGCCCCAGCATTTT.

This chain links TRBV6-5 with TRBJ1-2; D gene unclear. Trimming removed 6 bases from V and 5 bases from J, with 10 bases in between. Germline V gene sequence: CDR1 MNHEY, CDR2 SVGAGI. The CDR3 is made up of 12 amino acids. The CDR3 DNA is TGTGCCAGCAGCCAATCGGGGTATGGCTACACCTTC. Translating it yields CASSQSGYGYTF.

The chain's CDR3 is CASSPSDRWYGYTF. The CDR3 nucleotides are TGTGCCAGCTCACCATCTGACAGGTGGTATGGCTACACCTTC. This chain uses TRBV18 with TRBJ1-2; TRBD1 is a possible D gene (6 bases). CDR1 and CDR2 from the germline V gene are KGHSH and LQKENI. There are 14 residues in the CDR3. Deletions cut 2 bases from V and 5 bases from J, with 12 bases between.

This clone was detected only a few times. The chain is built from TRBV5-1 and TRBJ2-1; TRBD1 agrees at 9 bases. V shed 3 bases, J shed 9 bases, and the junction held 7 bases outside the gene matches. This CDR3 contains 14 residues. Germline V CDR1 and CDR2: SGHRS, YFSETQ. This CDR3 is CASSSEQGAAEQFF. The CDR3, as DNA: TGCGCCAGCAGCTCGGAACAGGGGGCTGCTGAGCAGTTCTTC.

This sequence joins TRBV7-3 and TRBJ1-1; perhaps TRBD1 as D (6 bases). Germline values: CDR1 SGHTA, CDR2 FQGTGA. Trimming removed 5 bases from V and 5 bases from J, with 12 bases in between. The CDR3 has 13 amino acids. For the CDR3, the DNA is TGTGCCAGCAGCCTGACAGGTTTTACTGAAGCTTTCTTT. This encodes CASSLTGFTEAFF.

This rearrangement joins TRBV24-1 to TRBJ2-3, with a possible D match to TRBD1 (5 bases). This CDR3 comprises 15 residues. Trimming pared 4 bases from V and 1 base from J, leaving 11 bases between. Germline assignment: CDR1 KGHDR and CDR2 SFDVKD. DNA for the CDR3: TGTGCCACCAGTGAGACCCAGGGCGGCACAGATACGCAGTATTTT. Translating gives CATSETQGGTDTQYF.

The rearrangement joins TRBV3-1 (or the pseudogene TRBV3-2) to TRBJ1-5, with D perhaps TRBD1 (6 bases). Germline loops: CDR1 LGHDT, CDR2 YNNKEL (reference sequence). V was trimmed by 1 base and J by 9 bases, leaving 10 bases between them. CDR3 length: 13 residues. The CDR3 nucleotides read TGTGCCAGCAGCCAAGTTGGGGGCCGGCCCCAGCATTTT. This translates into CASSQVGGRPQHF.

CDR3 DNA sequence: TGTGCCAGTAGTATATTGGGACAGCCTAATGAAAAACTGTTTTTT. This sequence encodes CASSILGQPNEKLFF. The chain recombines TRBV19 with TRBJ1-4, with TRBD1 matching 7 bases. With 2 bases clipped from V and 3 bases from J, the junction kept 3 bases outside the gene matches. The CDR3 runs 15 residues. Looked up from germline, CDR1 is LNHDA and CDR2 is SQIVND (reference sequence). The variable domain in full, completed from reference TRBV19 and TRBJ1-4, reads DGGITQSPKYLFRKEGQNVTLSCEQNLNHDAMYWYRQDPGQGLRLIYYSQIVNDFQKGDIAEGYSVSREKKESFPLTVTSAQKNPTAFYLCASSILGQPNEKLFFGSGTQLSVL.

The J gene is TRBJ2-5, the V gene TRBV25-1; 7 nucleotides agree with TRBD2. The CDR3 contains 17 residues. Trimming cost V 1 base and J 3 bases; bases outside gene matches: 11. Germline CDR1 is MGHDK and CDR2 is SYGVNS. The CDR3 spells CASSESLSASGKETQYF. For the CDR3, the DNA is TGTGCCAGCAGTGAATCCCTATCGGCTAGCGGTAAAGAGACCCAGTACTTC. Variable domain in full (rest from reference TRBV25-1 and TRBJ2-5): EADIYQTPRYLVIGTGKKITLECSQTMGHDKMYWYQQDPGMELHLIHYSYGVNSTEKGDLSSESTVSRIRTEHFPLTLESARPSHTSQYLCASSESLSASGKETQYFGPGTRLLVL.

The rearrangement links TRBV5-1 to TRBJ2-7; TRBD2 matches 7 bases. The V gene end was trimmed by 8 bases and the J gene end by 6 bases; junction bases not matched to a gene: 8. The CDR3 extends over 12 amino acids. Per the germline V gene, CDR1 is SGHRS and CDR2 is YFSETQ. CDR3 sequence reads: CASLAGACEQYF. The CDR3 nucleotides read TGCGCCAGTCTCGCGGGAGCATGCGAGCAGTACTTC.

This chain uses TRBV6-4 with TRBJ2-5, with 7 bases that match TRBD2. This CDR3 contains 14 residues. Germline trimming cut 4 bases from V and 7 bases from J; bases unmatched to any gene: 9. From germline, CDR1 is MRHNA and CDR2 SNTAGT. CDR3 region: CASSVQRGSGTQYF. The CDR3 region has the DNA TGTGCCAGCAGTGTTCAGCGGGGATCCGGGACCCAGTACTTC.

The chain combines TRBV4-1 with TRBJ2-7; 7 bases match TRBD1. The trim removed 4 bases at V and 4 bases at J, leaving 10 bases unmatched. This CDR3 contains 15 residues. CDR1 is MGHRA and CDR2 is YSYEKL in the germline V gene. Here the CDR3 DNA reads TGCGCCAGCAGCCCTGGGGGACAGACCCCTTACGAGCAGTACTTC. It is translated as CASSPGGQTPYEQYF.

The chain recombines TRBV5-3 with TRBJ1-1, with 7 bases that match TRBD1. TRBV5-3 is identified as an open reading frame with a role that is uncertain. This CDR3 is 15 amino acids long. V lost 4 bases, J lost 3 bases, and 9 bases stayed unmatched. The CDR3 spells CARSKPTGTHTEAFF. In DNA form, the CDR3 reads TGTGCCAGAAGCAAGCCGACAGGGACCCACACTGAAGCTTTCTTT.

This chain's CDR3 is CASSQGGSKGYTF. In nucleotides, the CDR3 is TGCGCCAGCAGCCAAGGGGGCAGCAAAGGCTACACCTTC. The V and J genes are TRBV4-1 and TRBJ1-2, with a possible D match to TRBD1 (5 bases). V was trimmed by 1 base and J by 8 bases, leaving 11 bases between them. The CDR3 contains 13 residues. The germline gives CDR1 MGHRA, CDR2 YSYEKL.

As DNA, the CDR3 is TGTGCCAGCAGCGTAGCTGGGACTAGCGGGAGCTACAATGAGCAGTTCTTC. This codes for CASSVAGTSGSYNEQFF. V gene TRBV9 combines with J gene TRBJ2-1; TRBD2 aligns across 14 bases. The trim removed 0 bases at V and 3 bases at J, leaving 2 bases unmatched. The CDR3 length is 17 residues. CDR1 is SGDLS and CDR2 is YYNGEE in the germline V gene.

This clone was seen once. The rearrangement links TRBV4-1 to TRBJ1-5; D is undetermined. The CDR3 runs to 19 residues. V lost 0 bases, J lost 4 bases, and 22 bases lay in between. CDR1 is MGHRA, CDR2 YSYEKL, per germline. The CDR3 nucleotides are TGCGCCAGCAGCCAAGAACTAAGTGGTAGAAACCGGATTAATCAGCCCCAGCATTTT. Translating it yields CASSQELSGRNRINQPQHF.

The V and J genes are TRBV2 and TRBJ2-5, with a possible D match to TRBD2 (7 bases). Per the germline V gene, CDR1 is SNHLY and CDR2 is FYNNEI. V was shortened by 4 bases and J by 4 bases, with 13 bases between the two germline ends. The CDR3 length is 14 residues. CDR3 in amino acids: CASSGPGGRETQYF. CDR3 DNA sequence: TGTGCCAGCAGTGGCCCCGGGGGGCGAGAGACCCAGTACTTC.

This chain uses TRBV28 with TRBJ1-2, with 7 bases identical to TRBD1. V was clipped by 6 bases and J by 2 bases; unmatched bases: 6. The CDR3 sequence is 14 residues long. The germline V gene has CDR1 MDHEN and CDR2 SYDVKM. As DNA, the CDR3 is TGTGCCAGCAGCCTGGGACAGTCGAACTATGGCTACACCTTC. Translation: CASSLGQSNYGYTF.